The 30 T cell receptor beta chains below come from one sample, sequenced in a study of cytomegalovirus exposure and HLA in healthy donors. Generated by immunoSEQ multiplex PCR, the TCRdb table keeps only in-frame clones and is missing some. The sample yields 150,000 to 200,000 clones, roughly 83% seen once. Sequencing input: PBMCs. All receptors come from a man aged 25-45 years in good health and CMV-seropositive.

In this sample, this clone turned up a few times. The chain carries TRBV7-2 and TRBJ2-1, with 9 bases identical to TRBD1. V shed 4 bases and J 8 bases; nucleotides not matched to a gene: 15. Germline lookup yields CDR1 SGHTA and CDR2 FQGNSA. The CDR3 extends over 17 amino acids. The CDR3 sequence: CASSSSPGTGFGDEQFF. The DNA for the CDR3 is TGTGCCAGCAGCTCATCACCCGGGACAGGGTTCGGGGATGAGCAGTTCTTC.

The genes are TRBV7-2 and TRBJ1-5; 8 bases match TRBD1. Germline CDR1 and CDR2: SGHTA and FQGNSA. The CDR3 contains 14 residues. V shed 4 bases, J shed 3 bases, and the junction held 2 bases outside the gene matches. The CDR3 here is CASSWTGINQPQHF. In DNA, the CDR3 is TGTGCCAGCAGCTGGACAGGGATCAATCAGCCCCAGCATTTT.

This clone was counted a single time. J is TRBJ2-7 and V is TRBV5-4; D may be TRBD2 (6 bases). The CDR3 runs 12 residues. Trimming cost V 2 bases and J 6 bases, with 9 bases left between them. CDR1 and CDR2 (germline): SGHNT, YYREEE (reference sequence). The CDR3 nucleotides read TGTGCCAGCAGCTTAGTGGGAGGCGAGCAGTACTTC. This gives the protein CASSLVGGEQYF.

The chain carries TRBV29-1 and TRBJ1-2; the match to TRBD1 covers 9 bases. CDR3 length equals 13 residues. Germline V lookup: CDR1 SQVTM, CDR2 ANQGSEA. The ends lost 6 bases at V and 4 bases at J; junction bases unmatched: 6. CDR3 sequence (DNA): TGCAGCGTCCCCGGGACAGGGATCTATGGCTACACCTTC. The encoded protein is CSVPGTGIYGYTF.

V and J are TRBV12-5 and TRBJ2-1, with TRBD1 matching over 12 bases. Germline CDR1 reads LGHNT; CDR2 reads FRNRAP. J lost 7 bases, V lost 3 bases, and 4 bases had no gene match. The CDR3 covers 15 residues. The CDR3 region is CASGLPGQGANEQFF. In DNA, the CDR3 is TGTGCTAGTGGTTTACCGGGACAGGGGGCGAATGAGCAGTTCTTC.

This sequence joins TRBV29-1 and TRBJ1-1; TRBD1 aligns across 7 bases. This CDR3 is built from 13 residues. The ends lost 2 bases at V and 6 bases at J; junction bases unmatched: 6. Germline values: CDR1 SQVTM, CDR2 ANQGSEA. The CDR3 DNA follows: TGCAGCGTTGAAAGCCAGGGGGAGGCTGAAGCTTTCTTT. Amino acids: CSVESQGEAEAFF. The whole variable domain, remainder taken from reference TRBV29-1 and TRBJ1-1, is SAVISQKPSRDICQRGTSLTIQCQVDSQVTMMFWYRQQPGQSLTLIATANQGSEATYESGFVIDKFPISRPNLTFSTLTVSNMSPEDSSIYLCSVESQGEAEAFFGQGTRLTVV.

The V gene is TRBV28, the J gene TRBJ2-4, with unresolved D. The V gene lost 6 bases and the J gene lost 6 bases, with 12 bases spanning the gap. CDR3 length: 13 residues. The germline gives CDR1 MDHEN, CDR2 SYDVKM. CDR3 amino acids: CASSPTDTNIQYF. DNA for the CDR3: TGTGCCAGCAGCCCTACCGACACAAACATTCAGTACTTC.

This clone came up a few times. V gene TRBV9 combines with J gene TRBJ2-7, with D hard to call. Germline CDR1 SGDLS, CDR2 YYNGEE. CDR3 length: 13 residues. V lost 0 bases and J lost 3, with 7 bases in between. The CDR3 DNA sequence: TGTGCCAGCAGCGTAGGACAAATCTACGAGCAGTACTTC. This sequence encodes CASSVGQIYEQYF.

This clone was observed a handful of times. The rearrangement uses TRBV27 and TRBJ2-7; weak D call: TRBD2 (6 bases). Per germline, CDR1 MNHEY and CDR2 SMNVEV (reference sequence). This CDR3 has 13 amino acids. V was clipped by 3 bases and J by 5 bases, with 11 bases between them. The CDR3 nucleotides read TGTGCCAGCAGTTTTAGGCGGGAAGACGAGCAGTACTTC. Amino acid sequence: CASSFRREDEQYF.

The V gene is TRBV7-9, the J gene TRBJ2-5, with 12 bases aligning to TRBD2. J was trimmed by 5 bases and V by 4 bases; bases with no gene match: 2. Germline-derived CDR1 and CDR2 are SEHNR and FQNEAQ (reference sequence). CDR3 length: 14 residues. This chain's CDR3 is CASSYGTSGETQYF. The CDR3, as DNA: TGTGCCAGCAGCTATGGGACTAGCGGGGAGACCCAGTACTTC.

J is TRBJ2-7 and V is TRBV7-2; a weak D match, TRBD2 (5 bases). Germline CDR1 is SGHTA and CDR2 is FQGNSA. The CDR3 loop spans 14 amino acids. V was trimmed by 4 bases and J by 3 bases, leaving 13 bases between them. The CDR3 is CASSSGGLGYEQYF. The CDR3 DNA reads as TGTGCCAGCAGCTCCGGTGGACTTGGCTACGAGCAGTACTTC.

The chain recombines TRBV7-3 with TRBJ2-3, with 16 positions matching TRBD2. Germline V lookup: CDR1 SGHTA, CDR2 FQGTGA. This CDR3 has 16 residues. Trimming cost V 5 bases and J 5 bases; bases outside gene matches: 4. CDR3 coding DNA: TGTGCCAGCAGCACCGGGACTAGCGGGAGGGTAGATACGCAGTATTTT. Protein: CASSTGTSGRVDTQYF.

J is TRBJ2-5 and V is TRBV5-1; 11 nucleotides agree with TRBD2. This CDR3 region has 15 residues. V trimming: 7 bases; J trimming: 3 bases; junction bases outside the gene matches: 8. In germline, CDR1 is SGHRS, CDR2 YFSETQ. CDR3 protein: CASYPTSGEKETQYF. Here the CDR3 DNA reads TGCGCCAGCTATCCGACTAGCGGGGAAAAAGAGACCCAGTACTTC.

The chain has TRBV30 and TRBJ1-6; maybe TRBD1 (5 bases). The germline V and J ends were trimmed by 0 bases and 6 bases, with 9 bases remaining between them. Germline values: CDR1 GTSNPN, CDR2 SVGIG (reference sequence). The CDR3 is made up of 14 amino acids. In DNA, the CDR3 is TGTGCCTGGAGTGTAACCGGGGGTAATTCACCCCTCCACTTT. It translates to CAWSVTGGNSPLHF.

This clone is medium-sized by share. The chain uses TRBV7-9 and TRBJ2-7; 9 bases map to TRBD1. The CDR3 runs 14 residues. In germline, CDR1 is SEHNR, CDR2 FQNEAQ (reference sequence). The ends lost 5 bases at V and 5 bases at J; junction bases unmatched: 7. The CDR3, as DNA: TGTGCCAGCAGCAGGGGGACAGGGACGGACGAGCAGTACTTC. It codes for CASSRGTGTDEQYF.

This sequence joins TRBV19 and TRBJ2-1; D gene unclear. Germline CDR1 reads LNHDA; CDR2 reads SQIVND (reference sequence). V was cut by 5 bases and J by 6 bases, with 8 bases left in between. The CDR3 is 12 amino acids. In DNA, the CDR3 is TGTGCCAGTAGTCCCCGTTTCAATGAGCAGTTCTTC. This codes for CASSPRFNEQFF.

CDR3 nucleotide sequence: TGTGCCAGCGGAAGGGGGGGGAATCAGCCCCAGCATTTT. As protein: CASGRGGNQPQHF. The chain recombines TRBV7-8 with TRBJ1-5; TRBD1 is a possible D gene (6 bases). The CDR3 length is 13 residues. Germline V lookup: CDR1 SGHVS, CDR2 FQNEAQ. With 8 bases removed from V and 4 bases from J, the gap between germline ends came to 12 bases.

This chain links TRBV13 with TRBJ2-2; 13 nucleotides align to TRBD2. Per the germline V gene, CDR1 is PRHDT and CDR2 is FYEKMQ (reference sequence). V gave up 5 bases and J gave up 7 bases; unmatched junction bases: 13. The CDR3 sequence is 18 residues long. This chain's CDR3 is CASSPPRTSGGGDGELFF. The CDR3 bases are TGTGCCAGCAGCCCCCCCCGGACTAGCGGGGGCGGGGACGGGGAGCTGTTTTTT.

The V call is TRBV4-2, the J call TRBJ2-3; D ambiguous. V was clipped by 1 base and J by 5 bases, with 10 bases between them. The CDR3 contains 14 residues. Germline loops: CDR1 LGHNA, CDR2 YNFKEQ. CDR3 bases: TGTGCCAGCAGCCAAGGTTCAGCAGGAGATACGCAGTATTTT. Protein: CASSQGSAGDTQYF.

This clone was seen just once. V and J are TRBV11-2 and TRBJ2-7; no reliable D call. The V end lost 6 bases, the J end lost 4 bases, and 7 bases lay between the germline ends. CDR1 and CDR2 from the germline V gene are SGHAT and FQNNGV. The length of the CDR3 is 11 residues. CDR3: CASSAWYEQYF. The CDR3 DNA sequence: TGTGCCAGCAGTGCGTGGTACGAGCAGTACTTC.

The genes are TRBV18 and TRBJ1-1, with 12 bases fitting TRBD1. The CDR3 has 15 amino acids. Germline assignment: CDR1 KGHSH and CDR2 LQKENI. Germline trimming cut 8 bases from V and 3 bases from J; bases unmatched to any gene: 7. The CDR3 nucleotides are TGTGCCAGCGGCCGGGACAGGGGGCTAGACACTGAAGCTTTCTTT. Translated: CASGRDRGLDTEAFF.

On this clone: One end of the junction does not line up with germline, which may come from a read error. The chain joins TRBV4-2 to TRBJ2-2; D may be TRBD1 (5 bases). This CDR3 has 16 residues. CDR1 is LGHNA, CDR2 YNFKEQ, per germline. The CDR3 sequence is CASTQDRGLNTGELFF. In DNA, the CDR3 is TGTGCCAGCACCCAAGATAGGGGATTGAACACCGGGGAGCTGTTTTTT.

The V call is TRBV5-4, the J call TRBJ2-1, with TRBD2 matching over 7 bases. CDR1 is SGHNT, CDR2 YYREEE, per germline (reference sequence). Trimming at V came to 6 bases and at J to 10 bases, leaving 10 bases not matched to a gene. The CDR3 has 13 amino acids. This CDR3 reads CASILAGNREQFF. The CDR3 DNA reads TGTGCCAGCATTTTAGCGGGCAACAGGGAGCAGTTCTTC.

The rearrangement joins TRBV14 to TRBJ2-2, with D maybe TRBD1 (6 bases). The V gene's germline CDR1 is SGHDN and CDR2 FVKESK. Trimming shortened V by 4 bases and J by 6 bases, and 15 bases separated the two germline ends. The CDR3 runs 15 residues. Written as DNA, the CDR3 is TGTGCCAGCAGCCCATACAGGGTAAAGGCCGGGGAGCTGTTTTTT. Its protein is CASSPYRVKAGELFF.

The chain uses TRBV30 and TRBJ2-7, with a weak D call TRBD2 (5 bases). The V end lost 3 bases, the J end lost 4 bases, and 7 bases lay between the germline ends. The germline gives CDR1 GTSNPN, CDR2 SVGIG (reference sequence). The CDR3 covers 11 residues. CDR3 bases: TGTGCCTGGAGCGAGCGGTACGAGCAGTACTTC. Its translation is CAWSERYEQYF.

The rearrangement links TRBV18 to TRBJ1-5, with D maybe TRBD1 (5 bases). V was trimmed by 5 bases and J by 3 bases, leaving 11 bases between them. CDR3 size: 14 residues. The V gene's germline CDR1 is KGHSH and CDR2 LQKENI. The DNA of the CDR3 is TGTGCCAGCTCAACCCGACAGTTCAATCAGCCCCAGCATTTT. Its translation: CASSTRQFNQPQHF.

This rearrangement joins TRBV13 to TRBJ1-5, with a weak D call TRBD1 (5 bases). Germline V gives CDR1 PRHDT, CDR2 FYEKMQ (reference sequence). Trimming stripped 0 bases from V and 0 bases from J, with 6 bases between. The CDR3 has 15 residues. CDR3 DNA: TGTGCCAGCAGCTTAGGACAGGATAGCAATCAGCCCCAGCATTTT. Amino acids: CASSLGQDSNQPQHF.

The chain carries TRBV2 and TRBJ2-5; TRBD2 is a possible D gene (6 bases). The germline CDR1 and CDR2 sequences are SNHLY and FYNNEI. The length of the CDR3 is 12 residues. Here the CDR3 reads CALAGSQETQYF. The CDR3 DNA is TGTGCTCTGGCGGGGAGTCAAGAGACCCAGTACTTC.

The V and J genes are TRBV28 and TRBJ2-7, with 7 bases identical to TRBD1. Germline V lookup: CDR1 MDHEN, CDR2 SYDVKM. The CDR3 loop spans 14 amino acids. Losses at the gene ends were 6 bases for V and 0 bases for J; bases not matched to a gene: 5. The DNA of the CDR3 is TGTGCCAGCAGACCGCACAGGGGCTCCTACGAGCAGTACTTC. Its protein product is CASRPHRGSYEQYF.

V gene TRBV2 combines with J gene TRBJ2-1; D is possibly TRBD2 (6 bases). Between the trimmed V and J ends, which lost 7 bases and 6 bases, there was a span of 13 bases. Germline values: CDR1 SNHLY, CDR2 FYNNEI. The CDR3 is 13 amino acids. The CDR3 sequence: CASIGGTPNEQFF. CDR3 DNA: TGTGCCAGCATTGGCGGGACGCCCAATGAGCAGTTCTTC.